The T cell receptor beta chain described here comes from a study of post-analysis software for immune sequencing data. Study context: Patients had relapsing-remitting, secondary progressive or progressive-relapsing multiple sclerosis; some lacked subtype.

As for this clonotype: Its specificity is not known.

TCR beta cDNA libraries had unique molecular identifiers. Out of 1 to 10 million T cells, a few hundred thousand cDNA molecules were generated. Via MiXCR, TCRdb re-called the PCR reads, giving one row per CDR3 protein. Of 700,000 to 900,000 distinct CDR3 sequences listed, just over 45% are singletons. The CDR3 is made up of 15 amino acids. Germline CDR1 reads SGDLS; CDR2 reads YYNGEE. V was cut by 0 bases and J by 4 bases, with 12 bases left in between. Whole-study findings and limits: Among multiple sclerosis patients, normalized Chao1 diversity was significantly below that of controls. The study found TRBV5-6, TRBV5-1 and TRBV20-1 among five TRBV segments more frequent in patients than controls. F measure grouped same-batch samples tightly together.

The J gene is TRBJ2-3, the V gene TRBV9; D gene unclear. The TCR originated in a girl between 5 and 17 years old with multiple sclerosis. The sample taken for sequencing was blood. The chain's CDR3 is CASSVGRVSPDTQYF. CDR3 nucleotides: TGTGCCAGCAGCGTAGGACGAGTTTCCCCAGATACGCAGTATTTT.